The entry that follows covers one T cell receptor (beta chain) sequence. Its target is unknown. Unexposed donor CD4+ T cells date from about 2011-2018, before the COVID-19 pandemic. CD4+ T cells were isolated from the cells after 10 days of culture. PBMCs were plated at roughly 2.1 million per well in IL-2-containing medium. These data belong to a study of CD4 T cells in relation to SARS-CoV-2 and coronaviruses. Study-level information: ViraFEST: approximately eleven-day antigen culture of PBMCs, then TCR beta CDR3 sequencing. Findings of the study overall: The cross-reactivity analysis covered only spike protein, not other viral proteins.

The assay was immunoSEQ multiplex PCR, and TCRdb's table has in-frame clones only and misses some. The sample holds more than 20,000 clones, about 70% seen once. The CDR3 spans 14 residues. Per germline, CDR1 MNHEY and CDR2 SVGEGT. With 6 bases clipped from V and 9 bases from J, the junction kept 6 bases outside the gene matches. The receptor was isolated from a human donor in good health. Sequenced input: CD4+ T cells from PBMCs, cultured in vitro. The chain carries TRBV6-2 or TRBV6-3 and TRBJ2-1; 12 positions agree with TRBD2. In DNA form, the CDR3 reads TGTGCCAGCAGCCTAGCGGGAGGGCCTCGTGAGCAGTTCTTC. As protein: CASSLAGGPREQFF.